This TCR beta chain appears in the sequencing data of a study of memory B cells and T cells in multiple sclerosis. After stimulus-free culture, autoproliferating CFSE-dim and non-proliferating CFSE-high T cells were sequenced separately. Pooled replicate wells came from about 50 million CFSE-labeled PBMCs cultured approximately seven days without stimulus. Without exogenous stimuli, approximately 0.5 uM CFSE-labeled PBMCs were cultured serum-free. In germline, CDR1 is SEHNR, CDR2 FQNEAQ (reference sequence). Trimming cost V 5 bases and J 1 base; bases outside gene matches: 5. The CDR3 contains 16 residues. This clone was found once. Its antigen is not known. Method: immunoSEQ multiplex PCR; TCRdb's copy keeps in-frame clones and lacks some. The sample lists 25,000 to 35,000 clones; 86% were seen once.

The chain is built from TRBV7-9 and TRBJ1-1, with TRBD1 matching over 12 bases. The sample consisted of PBMCs from blood kept in culture. The sequence derives from a human donor with multiple sclerosis. The CDR3 loop is CASSRPGQGANTEAFF. As DNA, the CDR3 is TGTGCCAGCAGCCGCCCGGGACAGGGGGCGAACACTGAAGCTTTCTTT.